These 12 T cell receptor beta chains were all obtained from the same sample, sequenced in a study of regulatory T cells in long-lasting Graves disease. The time point is: newly diagnosed GD, antithyroid drugs for less than 3 months. With RNA extracted from PBMCs as input, the TCR library was made. Libraries of TCR beta came from iRepertoire HTBI primers plus Arm-PCR of CDR3 regions. TCRdb independently ran MiXCR on the multiplex PCR reads; one entry per CDR3 protein. The data contain around 360,000 distinct CDR3 sequences, 15% to 20% of them singletons. This sample was also put to use in a study of T cells in Graves' hyperthyroidism and ophthalmopathy.

This specimen consisted of peripheral blood mononuclear cells (PBMCs), obtained at new diagnosis, from a patient treated with antithyroid drugs. The receptors shown here come from a woman aged 18-29 years with Graves disease.

Comment on this clonotype: A much larger clone lies a single base off, so this may be a read error. The chain employs TRBV13 and TRBJ2-1; TRBD2 agrees at 11 bases. Unmatched junction bases numbered 8, after V lost 3 bases and J lost 7 bases. Germline-derived CDR1 and CDR2 are PRHDT and FYEKMQ (reference sequence). The CDR3 covers 16 residues. The CDR3 here is CASSFLTSGVKNEQFF. In DNA, the CDR3 is TGTGCCAGCAGCTTTCTGACTAGCGGGGTCAAAAATGAGCAGTTCTTC. The full variable domain, completed using reference TRBV13 and TRBJ2-1, is AAGVIQSPRHLIKEKRETATLKCYPIPRHDTVYWYQQGPGQDPQFLISFYEKMQSDKGSIPDRFSAQQFSDYHSELNMSSLELGDSALYFCASSFLTSGVKNEQFFGPGTRLTVL.

This clonotype came up many times. J is TRBJ2-3 and V is TRBV30; a weak D match, TRBD2 (7 bases). From germline, CDR1 is GTSNPN and CDR2 SVGIG (reference sequence). V lost 3 bases to trimming and J lost 3 bases, with 13 bases between them. This CDR3 spans 14 amino acids. The CDR3 DNA reads as TGTGCCTGGAGCCGAGGGGGGGTAACAGATACGCAGTATTTT. Translation: CAWSRGGVTDTQYF.

This clonotype was counted at least ten times. The chain carries TRBV11-2 and TRBJ1-6; D is uncertain. Germline V gene sequence: CDR1 SGHAT, CDR2 FQNNGV. The ends were cut back, 7 bases at V and 9 bases at J, with 13 bases in the middle. The CDR3 covers 13 residues. CDR3 in DNA: TGTGCCAGCACCGCCTTAGAGGGTTCACCCCTCCACTTT. Its translation is CASTALEGSPLHF.

For this clonotype: Since the CDR3 does not end with the conserved phenylalanine or tryptophan, this likely comes from a read error. The chain employs TRBV18 and TRBJ2-4; tentatively, D is TRBD1 (5 bases). CDR3 size: 15 residues. Germline V gene lookup returns CDR1 KGHSH and CDR2 LQKENI. The germline V and J ends were trimmed by 2 bases and 0 bases, with 8 bases remaining between them. CDR3 protein: CASSPAGLAKNIQYV. In nucleotides, the CDR3 is TGTGCCAGCTCACCAGCAGGGCTAGCCAAAAACATTCAGTACGTC.

This clonotype was picked up many times. The chain recombines TRBV30 with TRBJ1-6; no clear D. The CDR3 spans 12 residues. Trimming shortened V by 1 base and J by 8 bases, and 6 bases separated the two germline ends. Germline lookup yields CDR1 GTSNPN and CDR2 SVGIG (reference sequence). Here the CDR3 DNA reads TGTGCCTGGAGTGGATCCGATTCACCCCTCCACTTT. It encodes CAWSGSDSPLHF.

The CDR3 reads CAISEKGGGSYNEQFF. The DNA for the CDR3 is TGTGCCATCAGTGAGAAAGGGGGGGGCTCCTACAATGAGCAGTTCTTC. The rearrangement joins TRBV10-3 to TRBJ2-1; tentative D call: TRBD2 (7 bases). The CDR3 loop spans 16 amino acids. V was clipped by 2 bases and J by 0 bases, with 11 bases between them. Germline V CDR1 and CDR2: ENHRY, SYGVKD.

This clonotype was seen repeatedly, ten times or more. Written as DNA, the CDR3 is TGTGCCAGCAGCGCAGGGGTTAGCGGGAGAAGCACAGATACGCAGTATTTT. Translation gives CASSAGVSGRSTDTQYF. The V gene is TRBV7-9, the J gene TRBJ2-3; 9 bases agree with TRBD2. V was clipped by 5 bases and J by 0 bases; unmatched bases: 9. The CDR3 consists of 17 residues. The V gene's germline CDR1 is SEHNR and CDR2 FQNEAQ (reference sequence).

This clonotype occurred many times. The CDR3 loop reads CASSPRTRRENTEAFF. The CDR3 coding sequence is TGTGCCAGCAGCCCGCGCACCAGACGGGAGAACACTGAAGCTTTCTTT. This rearrangement joins TRBV11-2 to TRBJ1-1; D remains ambiguous. CDR3 length: 16 residues. Trimming removed 5 bases from V and 1 base from J, with 17 bases in between. Per germline, CDR1 SGHAT and CDR2 FQNNGV.

This clonotype was observed a handful of times. The rearrangement links TRBV28 to TRBJ2-7; a possible D gene is TRBD1 (5 bases). CDR3 size: 16 residues. The germline CDR1 and CDR2 sequences are MDHEN and SYDVKM. The V and J ends lost 3 bases and 0 bases respectively, with 15 bases between them. The CDR3 here is CASSFPTRVVSYEQYF. In DNA form, the CDR3 reads TGTGCCAGCAGTTTCCCTACCAGGGTAGTCTCCTACGAGCAGTACTTC.

This clonotype appeared once. V usage is TRBV9 and J usage is TRBJ1-2; D is perhaps TRBD1 (6 bases). The CDR3 contains 13 residues. The germline V gene has CDR1 SGDLS and CDR2 YYNGEE. The V and J ends lost 2 bases and 4 bases respectively, with 9 bases between them. The CDR3 DNA reads TGTGCCAGCAGCGTTCAGGGGTTCTATGGCTACACCTTC. Translated, it gives CASSVQGFYGYTF.

This clonotype was counted a few times. This chain connects TRBV20-1 to TRBJ1-1, with TRBD1 matching 7 bases. CDR1 DFQATT and CDR2 SNEGSKA come from the germline V gene (reference sequence). J gave up 11 bases and V 5 bases, and 8 bases lay outside the gene matches. CDR3 length: 11 amino acids. Written as DNA, the CDR3 is TGCAGTGCTCAGGGGGGGGAGGGGGCTTTCTTT. Its protein product is CSAQGGEGAFF.

The J gene is TRBJ2-2, the V gene TRBV29-1; D remains unclear. Germline V lookup: CDR1 SQVTM, CDR2 ANQGSEA. The V end lost 8 bases, the J end lost 2 bases, and 12 bases lay between the germline ends. CDR3 length equals 13 residues. DNA of the CDR3: TGCAGCACCCTCGGGTTTAACACCGGGGAGCTGTTTTTT. Protein sequence: CSTLGFNTGELFF.